The source of this TCR beta chain is a study of T cell responses to AZD1222 COVID-19 vaccine. Study outcomes and limitations: Spike-specific TCR breadth and depth were elevated following two AZD1222 doses. Sampling that yielded the repertoires occurred only after the peak T cell response. Clonal diversity was possibly underestimated, and the donors were mostly white British, with more females.

Points on this clone: Its antigen is unidentified.

After removal of 5 bases from V and 3 bases from J, the junction contained 3 bases not matched to a gene. The CDR3 runs 15 residues. Germline assignment: CDR1 KGHSH and CDR2 LQKENI. Data came from immunoSEQ multiplex PCR; TCRdb stores just in-frame clones and leaves some out. Here the sample spans some 81,000 clones, about 86% being singletons. Sequencing used peripheral blood, obtained 28 days after the second AZD1222 dose. This sequence originates from an adult who received the AZD1222 COVID-19 vaccine. The chain uses TRBV18 and TRBJ2-7; 14 positions match TRBD2. DNA for the CDR3: TGTGCCAGCTCAGAGGGGACTAGCGGGAGCTACGAGCAGTACTTC. Its translation is CASSEGTSGSYEQYF.